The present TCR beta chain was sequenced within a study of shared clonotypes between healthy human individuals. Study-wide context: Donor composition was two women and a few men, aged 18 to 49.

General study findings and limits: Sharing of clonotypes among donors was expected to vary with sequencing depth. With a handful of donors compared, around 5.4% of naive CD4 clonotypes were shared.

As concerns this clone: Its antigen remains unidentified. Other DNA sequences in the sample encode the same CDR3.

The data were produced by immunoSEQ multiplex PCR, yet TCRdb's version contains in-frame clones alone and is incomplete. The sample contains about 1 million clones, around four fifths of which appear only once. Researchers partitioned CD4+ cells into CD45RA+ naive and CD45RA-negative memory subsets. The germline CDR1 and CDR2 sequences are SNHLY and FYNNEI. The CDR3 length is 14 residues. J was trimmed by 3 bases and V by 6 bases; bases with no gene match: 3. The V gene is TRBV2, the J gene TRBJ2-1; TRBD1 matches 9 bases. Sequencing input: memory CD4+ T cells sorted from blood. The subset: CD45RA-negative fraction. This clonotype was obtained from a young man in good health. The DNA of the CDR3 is TGTGCCAGCAGAGGACAGGGGAACTACAATGAGCAGTTCTTC. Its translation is CASRGQGNYNEQFF.